Below are 21 T cell receptor beta chains sequenced from a single sample in a study of cytomegalovirus exposure and HLA in healthy donors. Primers: 60 Vbeta forward and 13 Jbeta reverse. The method was immunoSEQ multiplex PCR; TCRdb's version includes in-frame clones alone and lacks a portion of them. The sample holds about 250,000 clones, 85% to 95% seen once. The material sequenced was PBMCs. Receptors originate from a girl aged 2 to 10 in good health and CMV-seronegative.

The rearrangement joins TRBV9 to TRBJ2-2; 8 bases agree with TRBD1. Germline CDR1 is SGDLS and CDR2 is YYNGEE. Unmatched junction bases numbered 5, after V lost 0 bases and J lost 4 bases. The CDR3 is 16 residues long. This CDR3 is CASSVEAGGGTGELFF. CDR3 nucleotide sequence: TGTGCCAGCAGCGTAGAGGCAGGGGGCGGCACCGGGGAGCTGTTTTTT. Looking up the rest from reference TRBV9 and TRBJ2-2 gives the full variable domain: DSGVTQTPKHLITATGQRVTLRCSPRSGDLSVYWYQQSLDQGLQFLIQYYNGEERAKGNILERFSAQQFPDLHSELNLSSLELGDSALYFCASSVEAGGGTGELFFGEGSRLTVL.

The chain employs TRBV5-6 and TRBJ2-7; 9 bases line up with TRBD1. J lost 3 bases, V lost 3 bases, and 16 bases had no gene match. This CDR3 is 18 amino acids long. Per germline, CDR1 SGHDT and CDR2 YYEEEE. The CDR3 reads CASSSGPGTGILDYEQYF. For the CDR3, the DNA is TGTGCCAGCAGCTCAGGGCCGGGGACAGGGATTTTAGACTACGAGCAGTACTTC. Using reference TRBV5-6 and TRBJ2-7 for the parts outside the CDR3, the full variable domain is DAGVTQSPTHLIKTRGQQVTLRCSPKSGHDTVSWYQQALGQGPQFIFQYYEEEERQRGNFPDRFSGHQFPNYSSELNVNALLLGDSALYLCASSSGPGTGILDYEQYFGPGTRLTVT.

The J gene is TRBJ2-3, the V gene TRBV6-5; perhaps TRBD2 as D (5 bases). Trimming removed 3 bases at V and 2 bases at J, with 9 bases between. Germline values: CDR1 MNHEY, CDR2 SVGAGI. The CDR3 spans 14 residues. The CDR3 sequence is CASSYFGDTDTQYF. The DNA of the CDR3 is TGTGCCAGCAGTTATTTCGGGGACACAGATACGCAGTATTTT.

The chain carries TRBV5-1 and TRBJ2-5; 10 bases line up with TRBD2. With 3 bases clipped from V and 5 bases from J, the junction kept 10 bases outside the gene matches. CDR3 length: 16 amino acids. The germline gives CDR1 SGHRS, CDR2 YFSETQ. The CDR3 DNA sequence: TGCGCCAGCAGCTCGAGCCCGAGCGGGAGGGGGGAGACCCAGTACTTC. Translating gives CASSSSPSGRGETQYF. The entire variable domain, with the rest obtained from reference TRBV5-1 and TRBJ2-5, is as follows: KAGVTQTPRYLIKTRGQQVTLSCSPISGHRSVSWYQQTPGQGLQFLFEYFSETQRNKGNFPGRFSGRQFSNSRSEMNVSTLELGDSALYLCASSSSPSGRGETQYFGPGTRLLVL.

The chain recombines TRBV10-1 with TRBJ1-2, with D perhaps TRBD1 (5 bases). The CDR3 loop spans 16 amino acids. Germline-derived CDR1 and CDR2 are WNHNN and SYGVQD (reference sequence). With 2 bases removed from V and 4 bases from J, the gap between germline ends came to 17 bases. As DNA, the CDR3 is TGCGCCAGCAGTGAGAGCTTGGGGCGCCCCCCCTATGGCTACACCTTC. It encodes CASSESLGRPPYGYTF.

The chain uses TRBV5-1 and TRBJ2-7; D gene ambiguous. V was clipped by 0 bases and J by 3 bases, with 10 bases between them. The CDR3 covers 14 residues. Germline CDR1 SGHRS, CDR2 YFSETQ. The CDR3 nucleotides are TGCGCCAGCAGCTTGGGCCAGGTCCTCTACGAGCAGTACTTC. The encoded protein is CASSLGQVLYEQYF.

The J gene is TRBJ1-3, the V gene TRBV7-6; no clear D. Trimming pared 5 bases from V and 2 bases from J, leaving 10 bases between. CDR3 length: 14 residues. Germline V gene lookup returns CDR1 SGHVS and CDR2 FNYEAQ. The CDR3 protein is CASSPAGTGNTIYF. DNA of the CDR3: TGTGCCAGCAGCCCGGCGGGTACTGGAAACACCATATATTTT. The whole variable domain, remainder taken from reference TRBV7-6 and TRBJ1-3, is GAGVSQSPRYKVTKRGQDVALRCDPISGHVSLYWYRQALGQGPEFLTYFNYEAQQDKSGLPNDRFSAERPEGSISTLTIQRTEQRDSAMYRCASSPAGTGNTIYFGEGSWLTVV.

Here the CDR3 reads CAISESVGTGEGGANVLTF. The CDR3 nucleotides read TGTGCCATCAGTGAGTCAGTGGGGACAGGGGAAGGTGGGGCCAACGTCCTGACTTTC. The J gene is TRBJ2-6, the V gene TRBV10-3; 10 bases are a match to TRBD1. CDR1 and CDR2 (germline): ENHRY, SYGVKD. This CDR3 is built from 19 residues. Unmatched junction bases numbered 8, after V lost 0 bases and J lost 3 bases.

The chain carries TRBV15 and TRBJ1-5; D gene unclear. CDR1 LNHNV and CDR2 YYDKDF come from the germline V gene (reference sequence). Trimming pared 1 base from V and 7 bases from J, leaving 14 bases between. This CDR3 has 15 amino acids. CDR3 amino acids: CATSRGPGPGQPQHF. Written as DNA, the CDR3 is TGTGCCACCAGCAGAGGTCCGGGCCCGGGGCAGCCCCAGCATTTT.

The CDR3 DNA is TGTGCCAGCAGCGTACAGGGTCTAGACACTGAAGCTTTCTTT. The encoded protein is CASSVQGLDTEAFF. The genes are TRBV7-9 and TRBJ1-1; D might be TRBD1 (6 bases). Germline V CDR1 and CDR2: SEHNR, FQNEAQ (reference sequence). The V end was cut by 5 bases, the J end by 3 bases, with 13 bases between. The CDR3 is 14 residues long.

The chain is built from TRBV30 and TRBJ2-7; 8 nucleotides line up with TRBD1. The germline CDR1 and CDR2 sequences are GTSNPN and SVGIG (reference sequence). After removal of 3 bases from V and 6 bases from J, the junction contained 4 bases not matched to a gene. The CDR3 is made up of 12 amino acids. CDR3 amino acids: CAWRLDRAEQYF. The CDR3 bases are TGTGCCTGGAGACTGGACAGGGCCGAGCAGTACTTC.

This chain links TRBV28 with TRBJ1-5; 7 nucleotides match TRBD1. Germline CDR1 MDHEN, CDR2 SYDVKM. This CDR3 is 14 amino acids long. Losses at the gene ends were 5 bases for V and 2 bases for J; bases not matched to a gene: 3. For the CDR3, the DNA is TGTGCCAGCAGTCTTGGACAGGGCAATCAGCCCCAGCATTTT. It specifies CASSLGQGNQPQHF.

V usage is TRBV28 and J usage is TRBJ2-5; 9 bases are a match to TRBD2. This CDR3 is 14 amino acids long. V lost 5 bases and J lost 5; bases outside the gene matches: 6. Germline loops: CDR1 MDHEN, CDR2 SYDVKM. The CDR3 spells CASSKTSGGETQYF. The CDR3 DNA is TGTGCCAGCAGTAAGACTAGCGGCGGGGAGACCCAGTACTTC.

The chain carries TRBV27 and TRBJ2-5, with TRBD2 matching over 9 bases. Germline CDR1 is MNHEY and CDR2 is SMNVEV (reference sequence). V was clipped by 5 bases and J by 1 base; unmatched bases: 11. The CDR3 consists of 17 residues. The CDR3 bases are TGTGCCAGCAGTCCAGAGGGGCTAGCGGGATCCCAAGAGACCCAGTACTTC. This gives the protein CASSPEGLAGSQETQYF.

This chain uses TRBV6-5 with TRBJ1-5; perhaps TRBD1 as D (5 bases). Germline-derived CDR1 and CDR2 are MNHEY and SVGAGI. CDR3 length: 15 residues. Trimming left V 6 bases short and J 1 base short, with 13 bases between. The CDR3 sequence: CASRLTDGSNQPQHF. CDR3 coding DNA: TGTGCCAGCAGATTGACAGACGGGAGCAATCAGCCCCAGCATTTT.

The V and J genes are TRBV18 and TRBJ1-2, with D perhaps matching TRBD1 (6 bases). Germline-derived CDR1 and CDR2 are KGHSH and LQKENI. This CDR3 has 13 amino acids. V gave up 8 bases and J gave up 5 bases, with 15 bases separating them. CDR3 nucleotide sequence: TGTGCCAGCGAACAGGGAGGGATGTATGGCTACACCTTC. Translating it yields CASEQGGMYGYTF.

This clone occurred a few times. The rearrangement links TRBV25-1 to TRBJ1-4; 8 nucleotides match TRBD1. The CDR3 loop spans 13 amino acids. J gave up 7 bases and V 7 bases, and 5 bases lay outside the gene matches. In germline, CDR1 is MGHDK, CDR2 SYGVNS. DNA of the CDR3: TGTGCCAGCACGCAGGGGGCACTTGAAAAACTGTTTTTT. Translated, it gives CASTQGALEKLFF. The full variable domain, in which reference TRBV25-1 and TRBJ1-4 provide the parts outside the CDR3, is EADIYQTPRYLVIGTGKKITLECSQTMGHDKMYWYQQDPGMELHLIHYSYGVNSTEKGDLSSESTVSRIRTEHFPLTLESARPSHTSQYLCASTQGALEKLFFGSGTQLSVL.

The rearrangement uses TRBV6-1 and TRBJ2-7; 8 positions agree with TRBD2. Unmatched junction bases numbered 6, after V lost 5 bases and J lost 3 bases. The CDR3 consists of 14 residues. Germline CDR1 reads MNHNS; CDR2 reads SASEGT. As DNA, the CDR3 is TGTGCCAGCAGTCCAAGCGGGAGAGTCTACGAGCAGTACTTC. It yields the protein CASSPSGRVYEQYF.

This rearrangement joins TRBV5-5 to TRBJ2-7; the D gene is possibly TRBD2 (6 bases). V lost 4 bases to trimming and J lost 5 bases, with 19 bases between them. This CDR3 has 15 residues. Germline V CDR1 and CDR2: SGHKS, YYEKEE (reference sequence). The CDR3 reads CASSPGLERQDEQYF. In DNA, the CDR3 is TGTGCCAGCAGCCCGGGACTGGAGCGTCAGGACGAGCAGTACTTC.

The V gene is TRBV18, the J gene TRBJ1-5; D not resolved. The CDR3 covers 15 residues. CDR1 and CDR2 from the germline V gene are KGHSH and LQKENI. Trimming removed 3 bases from V and 0 bases from J, with 9 bases in between. The CDR3 bases are TGTGCCAGCTCACCTCTACCCGGTAGCAATCAGCCCCAGCATTTT. This codes for CASSPLPGSNQPQHF.

The CDR3: CASRAEAAGASGELFF. DNA for the CDR3: TGTGCCAGCAGAGCGGAGGCAGCGGGAGCGTCCGGGGAGCTGTTTTTT. The V gene is TRBV6-4, the J gene TRBJ2-2, with TRBD2 identical over 8 bases. With 6 bases clipped from V and 6 bases from J, the junction kept 12 bases outside the gene matches. In germline, CDR1 is MRHNA, CDR2 SNTAGT. The CDR3 has 16 residues.